The 17 T cell receptor beta chains below were found in one sample sequenced in a study of vaccination effects on CD4 cells after COVID-19 (dated by TCRdb to the early 2020s). The antigens these receptors bind are not known. After around eleven days of culture, CD4+ T cells were isolated with the EasySep CD4+ T cell isolation kit. Two doses of either the BNT162b2 or the mRNA-1273 mRNA SARS-CoV-2 vaccine were administered to participants. The library came from the immunoSEQ multiplex PCR assay. This immuneACCESS table, as held by TCRdb, lists in-frame sequences with V and J called but not all clones. Of the missing ones, under half trace to an unresolved V gene in checked studies; the others have no known cause. Across this sample there are approximately 29,000 clones, with 74% seen only once. The top ten clones comprise more than 13% of the sample. The sample in question was CD4+ T cells from PBMCs cultured without peptide, obtained after COVID-19 vaccination. Receptor source: a human donor who received a COVID-19 vaccine.

CDR3 nucleotide sequence: TGTGCCAGCAGCCTCGGGACAGGGGGAGATGGCTACACCTTC. It yields the protein CASSLGTGGDGYTF. The rearrangement joins TRBV3-1 (or the pseudogene TRBV3-2) to TRBJ1-2; 11 bases are a match to TRBD1. Germline trimming cut 4 bases from V and 6 bases from J; bases unmatched to any gene: 4. The CDR3 extends over 14 amino acids. Germline V gene data show CDR1 as LGHDT and CDR2 as YNNKEL (reference sequence).

V usage is TRBV24-1 and J usage is TRBJ2-7, with TRBD2 matching 10 bases. V dropped 7 bases and J dropped 5; count of bases not matched to a gene: 4. The CDR3 sequence is 13 residues long. Germline loops: CDR1 KGHDR, CDR2 SFDVKD. The CDR3 region is CATSASGSDEQYF. The DNA for the CDR3 is TGTGCCACCAGCGCTAGCGGGAGCGACGAGCAGTACTTC.

The gene calls are TRBV6-6 and TRBJ2-5, with TRBD2 as a possible D gene (5 bases). The CDR3 is 15 amino acids. The germline gives CDR1 MNHNY, CDR2 SVGAGI (reference sequence). Trimming took off 2 bases at V and 3 bases at J, with 13 bases between the two ends. CDR3 amino acids: CASSYPEKRKETQYF. Written as DNA, the CDR3 is TGTGCCAGCAGTTACCCGGAGAAGCGGAAAGAGACCCAGTACTTC.

The chain carries TRBV7-2 and TRBJ1-2; 10 nucleotides agree with TRBD1. The CDR3 covers 16 residues. Unmatched junction bases numbered 13, after V lost 5 bases and J lost 7 bases. CDR1 and CDR2 from the germline V gene are SGHTA and FQGNSA. The CDR3 protein is CASSKASGTGDSGYTF. The CDR3 nucleotides are TGTGCCAGCAGCAAAGCCTCCGGGACAGGGGACTCTGGCTACACCTTC.

The chain joins TRBV28 to TRBJ1-5, with D perhaps matching TRBD1 (5 bases). This CDR3 spans 15 amino acids. Trimming removed 2 bases at V and 7 bases at J, with 15 bases between. Germline V gene sequence: CDR1 MDHEN, CDR2 SYDVKM. CDR3: CASSLRGAGGQPQHF. Written as DNA, the CDR3 is TGTGCCAGCAGTTTACGGGGCGCGGGAGGGCAGCCCCAGCATTTT.

The CDR3 spells CASSYIPTDHWETQYF. CDR3 nucleotide sequence: TGTGCCAGCAGTTACATCCCGACCGACCACTGGGAGACCCAGTACTTC. The chain recombines TRBV6-2 or TRBV6-3 with TRBJ2-5; the D is unclear. CDR1 is MNHEY and CDR2 is SVGEGT in the germline V gene. V was shortened by 2 bases and J by 5 bases, with 18 bases between the two germline ends. The CDR3 is 16 amino acids.

A few counts support this clone. The chain joins TRBV12-5 to TRBJ2-7; the D is unclear. The CDR3 is 15 amino acids. Per germline, CDR1 LGHNT and CDR2 FRNRAP. Deletions cut 4 bases from V and 0 bases from J, with 13 bases between. The CDR3 reads CASGSGPPHSYEQYF. CDR3 coding DNA: TGTGCTAGTGGTTCTGGCCCACCTCACTCCTACGAGCAGTACTTC.

V and J are TRBV9 and TRBJ2-3; TRBD2 agrees at 12 bases. J lost 2 bases, V lost 3 bases, and 4 bases had no gene match. There are 16 residues in the CDR3. The germline V gene encodes CDR1 SGDLS and CDR2 YYNGEE. The CDR3 sequence: CASSGTSGAFTDTQYF. Written as DNA, the CDR3 is TGTGCCAGCAGCGGGACTAGCGGGGCCTTCACAGATACGCAGTATTTT.

This clone was detected only once. J is TRBJ2-5 and V is TRBV2; D possibly corresponds to TRBD2 (8 bases). Trimming left V 6 bases short and J 5 bases short, with 16 bases between. The CDR3 is made up of 14 amino acids. The V gene's germline CDR1 is SNHLY and CDR2 FYNNEI. CDR3 protein: CASRDRTGGETQYF. CDR3 DNA sequence: TGTGCCAGCAGGGACAGGACGGGAGGGGAGACCCAGTACTTC.

This clone has a handful of counts. The J gene is TRBJ2-1, the V gene TRBV3-1 (or the pseudogene TRBV3-2); TRBD2 aligns across 9 bases. Germline lookup yields CDR1 LGHDT and CDR2 YNNKEL (reference sequence). The CDR3 extends over 16 amino acids. J gave up 0 bases and V 4 bases, and 4 bases lay outside the gene matches. The CDR3 region has the DNA TGTGCCAGCAGCCGGCCGCGGGAGGGCTCCTACAATGAGCAGTTCTTC. Translation gives CASSRPREGSYNEQFF.

This clone was found a few times. DNA for the CDR3: TGTGCCAGCAGCCACGAACAAGGTCTGGTCAATGAGCAGTTCTTC. Its translation is CASSHEQGLVNEQFF. The V call is TRBV4-2, the J call TRBJ2-1; no firm D call. The CDR3 consists of 15 residues. V was trimmed by 3 bases and J by 6 bases, leaving 15 bases between them. CDR1 and CDR2 (germline): LGHNA, YNFKEQ.

This clone has more than one count but fewer than ten. The V and J genes are TRBV30 and TRBJ2-6; TRBD1 matches 8 bases. V trimming: 6 bases; J trimming: 0 bases; junction bases outside the gene matches: 16. The CDR3 spans 19 residues. Germline CDR1 reads GTSNPN; CDR2 reads SVGIG (reference sequence). The CDR3 reads CACRSPLGTGSSGANVLTF. Written as DNA, the CDR3 is TGTGCCTGTCGATCCCCCTTGGGGACAGGTTCCTCTGGGGCCAACGTCCTGACTTTC.

In its sample, this clone was seen a few times. The chain carries TRBV2 and TRBJ1-5, with 8 bases lining up with TRBD1. V lost 1 base, J lost 2 bases, and 1 base stayed unmatched. The germline V gene has CDR1 SNHLY and CDR2 FYNNEI. The CDR3 spans 15 residues. The CDR3 bases are TGTGCCAGCAGTGAAGAACAGGGGGGCAATCAGCCCCAGCATTTT. Its protein is CASSEEQGGNQPQHF.

This chain links TRBV27 with TRBJ2-5; 9 bases map to TRBD2. V trimming: 6 bases; J trimming: 4 bases; junction bases outside the gene matches: 6. CDR3 size: 14 residues. Germline values: CDR1 MNHEY, CDR2 SMNVEV (reference sequence). The CDR3 region is CASRGLAGPETQYF. CDR3 DNA: TGTGCCAGCAGAGGGCTAGCGGGGCCAGAGACCCAGTACTTC.

This CDR3 is CASSPPFIGGYGYTF. As DNA, the CDR3 is TGTGCCAGCAGTCCACCTTTCATCGGGGGCTATGGCTACACCTTC. The chain joins TRBV28 to TRBJ1-2; D perhaps matches TRBD1 (5 bases). The germline V gene encodes CDR1 MDHEN and CDR2 SYDVKM. CDR3 length equals 15 residues. The V end lost 5 bases, the J end lost 4 bases, and 17 bases lay between the germline ends.

The V and J genes are TRBV12-3 or TRBV12-4 and TRBJ1-1, with 7 bases matching TRBD1. The CDR3 is 12 residues long. V was clipped by 10 bases and J by 3 bases; unmatched bases: 5. The DNA of the CDR3 is TGTGCCACCCTAGGGGGCGACACTGAAGCTTTCTTT. Translated, it gives CATLGGDTEAFF.

This chain uses TRBV19 with TRBJ1-4, with 7 nucleotides matching TRBD1. The V and J ends lost 6 bases and 7 bases, in that order; junction bases with no gene match: 8. The CDR3 extends over 14 amino acids. CDR1 and CDR2 from the germline V gene are LNHDA and SQIVND (reference sequence). The CDR3, as DNA: TGTGCCAGTAGGCCAGGGGGATTCGGTGAAAAACTGTTTTTT. It yields the protein CASRPGGFGEKLFF.